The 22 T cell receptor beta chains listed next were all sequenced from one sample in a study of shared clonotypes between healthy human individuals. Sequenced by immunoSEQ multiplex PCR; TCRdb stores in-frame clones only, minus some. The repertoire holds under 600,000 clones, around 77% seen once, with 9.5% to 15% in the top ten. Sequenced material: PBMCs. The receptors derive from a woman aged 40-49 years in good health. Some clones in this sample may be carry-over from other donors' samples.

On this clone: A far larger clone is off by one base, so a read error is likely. The CDR3 DNA sequence: TGTGCCAGCAGTTACTCGACGGCGAACACCGGGGAGCTGTTTTTT. Translation gives CASSYSTANTGELFF. The chain combines TRBV6-5 with TRBJ2-2; D remains unclear. Germline assignment: CDR1 MNHEY and CDR2 SVGAGI. The CDR3 contains 15 residues. Trimming stripped 0 bases from V and 0 bases from J, with 5 bases between.

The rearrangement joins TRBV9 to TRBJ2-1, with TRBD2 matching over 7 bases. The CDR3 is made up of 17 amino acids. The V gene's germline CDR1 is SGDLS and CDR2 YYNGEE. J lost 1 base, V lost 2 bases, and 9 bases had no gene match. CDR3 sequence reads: CASSVAGGSFSYNEQFF. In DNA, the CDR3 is TGTGCCAGCAGCGTTGCTGGCGGGAGCTTTTCCTACAATGAGCAGTTCTTC.

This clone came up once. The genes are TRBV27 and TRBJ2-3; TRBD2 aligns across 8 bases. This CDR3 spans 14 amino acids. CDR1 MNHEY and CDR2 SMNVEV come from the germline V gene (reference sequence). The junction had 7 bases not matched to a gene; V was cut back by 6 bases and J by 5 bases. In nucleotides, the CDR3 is TGTGCCAGCAGCCTTAGCGGGACGCGAGATACGCAGTATTTT. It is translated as CASSLSGTRDTQYF.

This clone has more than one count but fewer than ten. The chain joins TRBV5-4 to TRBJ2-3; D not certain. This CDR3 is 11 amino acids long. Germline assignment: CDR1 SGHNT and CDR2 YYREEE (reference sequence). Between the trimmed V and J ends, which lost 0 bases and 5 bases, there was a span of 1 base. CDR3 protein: CASSLGDTQYF. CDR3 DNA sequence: TGTGCCAGCAGCTTGGGAGATACGCAGTATTTT.

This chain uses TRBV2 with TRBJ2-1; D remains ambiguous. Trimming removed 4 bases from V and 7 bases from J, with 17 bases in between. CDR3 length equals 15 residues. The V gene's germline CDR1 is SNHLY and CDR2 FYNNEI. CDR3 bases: TGTGCCAGCAGTGGTAGTGGGTTGGTGGTGAATGAGCAGTTCTTC. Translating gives CASSGSGLVVNEQFF.

The CDR3 bases are TGTGCCAGCAGCGCGACTACCAGGGGCCCCCAAGAGACCCAGTACTTC. Its translation is CASSATTRGPQETQYF. The chain joins TRBV9 to TRBJ2-5, with D maybe TRBD1 (6 bases). The CDR3 runs 16 residues. V lost 3 bases and J lost 1, with 16 bases in between. Germline assignment: CDR1 SGDLS and CDR2 YYNGEE.

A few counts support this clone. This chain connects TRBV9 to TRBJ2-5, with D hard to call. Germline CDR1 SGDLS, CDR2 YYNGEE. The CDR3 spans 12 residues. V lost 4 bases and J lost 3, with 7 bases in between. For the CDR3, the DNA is TGTGCCAGCAGCCCCAACGAAGAGACCCAGTACTTC. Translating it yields CASSPNEETQYF.

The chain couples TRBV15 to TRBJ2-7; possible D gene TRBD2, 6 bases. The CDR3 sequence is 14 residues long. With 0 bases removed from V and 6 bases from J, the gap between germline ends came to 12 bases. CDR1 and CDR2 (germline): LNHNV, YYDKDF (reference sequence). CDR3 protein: CATSRDLGGVEQYF. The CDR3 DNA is TGTGCCACCAGCAGAGATCTTGGAGGGGTCGAGCAGTACTTC.

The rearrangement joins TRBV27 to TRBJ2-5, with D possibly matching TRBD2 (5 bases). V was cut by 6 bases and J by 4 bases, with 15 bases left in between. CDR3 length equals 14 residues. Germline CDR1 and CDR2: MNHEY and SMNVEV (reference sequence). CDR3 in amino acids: CASRRETSRETQYF. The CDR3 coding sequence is TGTGCCAGCAGGAGGGAGACTTCTCGAGAGACCCAGTACTTC.

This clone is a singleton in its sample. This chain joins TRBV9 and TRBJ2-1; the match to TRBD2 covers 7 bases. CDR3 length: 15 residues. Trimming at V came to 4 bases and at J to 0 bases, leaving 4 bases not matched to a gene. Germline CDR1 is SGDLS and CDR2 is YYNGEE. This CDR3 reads CASSSSGISYNEQFF. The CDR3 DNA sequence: TGTGCCAGCAGCTCAAGCGGGATCTCCTACAATGAGCAGTTCTTC.

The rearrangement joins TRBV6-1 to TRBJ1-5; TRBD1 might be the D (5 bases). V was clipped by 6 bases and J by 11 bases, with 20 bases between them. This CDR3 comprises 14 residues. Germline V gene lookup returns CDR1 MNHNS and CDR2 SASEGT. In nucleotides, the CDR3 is TGTGCCAGCAGGGGGGAGGAGGGTCGTTCAGCCCAGCATTTT. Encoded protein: CASRGEEGRSAQHF.

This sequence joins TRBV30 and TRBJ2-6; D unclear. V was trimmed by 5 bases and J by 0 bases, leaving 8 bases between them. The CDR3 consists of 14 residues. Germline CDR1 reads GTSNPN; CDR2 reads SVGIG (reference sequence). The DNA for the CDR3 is TGTGCCTGGGACGAGAGCTCTGGGGCCAACGTCCTGACTTTC. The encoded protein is CAWDESSGANVLTF.

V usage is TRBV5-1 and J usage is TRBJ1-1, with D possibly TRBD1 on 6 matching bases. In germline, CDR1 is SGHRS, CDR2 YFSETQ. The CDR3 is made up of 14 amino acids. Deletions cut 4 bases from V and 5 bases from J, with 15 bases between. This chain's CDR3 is CASSPTEGGTEAFF. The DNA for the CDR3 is TGCGCCAGCAGCCCGACAGAAGGGGGGACTGAAGCTTTCTTT.

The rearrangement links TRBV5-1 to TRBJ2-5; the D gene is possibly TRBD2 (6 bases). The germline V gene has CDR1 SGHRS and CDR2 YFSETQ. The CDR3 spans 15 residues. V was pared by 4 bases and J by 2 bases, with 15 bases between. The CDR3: CASSRLAEGQETQYF. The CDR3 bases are TGCGCCAGCAGCCGTTTAGCGGAGGGGCAAGAGACCCAGTACTTC.

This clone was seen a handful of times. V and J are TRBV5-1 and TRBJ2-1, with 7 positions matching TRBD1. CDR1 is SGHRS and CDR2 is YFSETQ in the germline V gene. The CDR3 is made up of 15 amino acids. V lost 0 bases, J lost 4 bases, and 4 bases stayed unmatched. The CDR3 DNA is TGCGCCAGCAGCTTGGGGGGACAGATGTACAATGAGCAGTTCTTC. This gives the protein CASSLGGQMYNEQFF. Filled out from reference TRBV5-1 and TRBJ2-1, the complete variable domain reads KAGVTQTPRYLIKTRGQQVTLSCSPISGHRSVSWYQQTPGQGLQFLFEYFSETQRNKGNFPGRFSGRQFSNSRSEMNVSTLELGDSALYLCASSLGGQMYNEQFFGPGTRLTVL.

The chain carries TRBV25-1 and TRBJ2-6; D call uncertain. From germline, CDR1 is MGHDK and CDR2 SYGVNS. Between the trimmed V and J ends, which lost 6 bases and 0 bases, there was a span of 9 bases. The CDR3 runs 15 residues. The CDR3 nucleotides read TGTGCCAGCAGGAAGACCACCTCTGGGGCCAACGTCCTGACTTTC. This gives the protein CASRKTTSGANVLTF.

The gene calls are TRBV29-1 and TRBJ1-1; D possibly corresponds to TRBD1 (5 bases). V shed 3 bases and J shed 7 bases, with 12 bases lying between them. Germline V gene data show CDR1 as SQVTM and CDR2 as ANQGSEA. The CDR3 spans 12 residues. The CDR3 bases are TGCAGCGTTGACGTATGGGACGGTGAAGCTTTCTTT. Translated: CSVDVWDGEAFF.

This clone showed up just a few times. The CDR3 region is CASSLPGQTYNEQFF. As DNA, the CDR3 is TGTGCCAGCTCACTCCCGGGCCAGACCTACAATGAGCAGTTCTTC. This chain links TRBV18 with TRBJ2-1; the D is unclear. This CDR3 has 15 residues. Per germline, CDR1 KGHSH and CDR2 LQKENI. Trimming cost V 4 bases and J 2 bases, with 12 bases left between them.

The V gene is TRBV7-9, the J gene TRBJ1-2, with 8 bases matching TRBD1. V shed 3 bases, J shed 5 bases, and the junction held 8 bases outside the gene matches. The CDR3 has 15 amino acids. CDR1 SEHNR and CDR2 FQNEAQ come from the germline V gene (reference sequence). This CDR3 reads CASSFSRQGAYGYTF. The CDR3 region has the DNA TGTGCCAGCAGCTTTTCGAGGCAGGGGGCATATGGCTACACCTTC.

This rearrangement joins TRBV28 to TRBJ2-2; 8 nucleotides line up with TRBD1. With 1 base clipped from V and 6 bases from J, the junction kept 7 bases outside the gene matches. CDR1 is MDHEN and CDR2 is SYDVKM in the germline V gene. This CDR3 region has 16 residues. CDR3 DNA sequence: TGTGCCAGCAGTTTATCGGGACAGGTGTGGGCCGGGGAGCTGTTTTTT. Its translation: CASSLSGQVWAGELFF.

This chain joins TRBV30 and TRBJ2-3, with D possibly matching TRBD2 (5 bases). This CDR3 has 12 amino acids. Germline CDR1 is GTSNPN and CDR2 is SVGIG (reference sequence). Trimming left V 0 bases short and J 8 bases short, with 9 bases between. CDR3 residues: CAWSVAAGTQYF. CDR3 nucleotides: TGTGCCTGGAGTGTAGCCGCGGGTACGCAGTATTTT.

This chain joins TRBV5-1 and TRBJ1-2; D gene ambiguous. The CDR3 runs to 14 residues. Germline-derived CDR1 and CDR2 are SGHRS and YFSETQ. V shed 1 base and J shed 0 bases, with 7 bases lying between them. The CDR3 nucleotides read TGCGCCAGCAGCTTGCCGGAAGCTAACTATGGCTACACCTTC. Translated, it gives CASSLPEANYGYTF.